This T cell receptor (beta chain) was identified during a study of shared clonotypes between healthy human individuals. Some clones are missing from TCRdb's copy, which holds only in-frame ones; the method was immunoSEQ multiplex PCR. Among roughly 700,000 clones listed, roughly 88% were seen once. Germline trimming cut 6 bases from V and 1 base from J; bases unmatched to any gene: 7. CDR3 length equals 16 residues. Germline CDR1 reads ENHRY; CDR2 reads SYGVKD. Regarding the study as a whole: In having few donors, the study represented limited genetic and exposure-history diversity. Clonotypes that were shared across a handful of donors made up around 5% of naive CD4 clonotypes. Large depth notwithstanding, sorted-subset sequencing proved incomplete by rarefaction. Across subsets, estimated richness was generally greater for naive than for memory populations.

A remark on this clone: Its antigen is unidentified.

The rearrangement links TRBV10-3 to TRBJ2-3, with 10 positions matching TRBD2. Sequenced input: memory CD8+ T cells from PBMCs. Subset denoted: CD45RO+ cells pooled with CCR7-negative TemRA cells. This sequence originates from a man aged 18-30 years in good health. Some clones in this sample may be carry-over from other donors' samples. CDR3: CAIRPASGSGTDTQYF. CDR3 nucleotides: TGTGCCATCAGGCCGGCTAGCGGGAGTGGCACAGATACGCAGTATTTT.